The 31 T cell receptor beta chains presented below share a single source sample, sequenced in a study of somatic mutations in cytotoxic T cells in rheumatoid arthritis. The data were produced by immunoSEQ multiplex PCR, yet TCRdb's version contains in-frame clones alone and is incomplete. Seen here are about 10,000 clones, approximately 90% observed once, and the top ten hold over 11%. The sample taken for sequencing was CD8+ T cells sorted from blood. These receptors all stem from a woman aged 18-30 years with rheumatoid arthritis.

This clone was found once. The genes are TRBV9 and TRBJ2-3; the match to TRBD2 covers 11 bases. The CDR3 covers 20 residues. Germline CDR1 reads SGDLS; CDR2 reads YYNGEE. J was trimmed by 2 bases and V by 0 bases; bases with no gene match: 14. The CDR3 coding sequence is TGTGCCAGCAGCGTAGCTAATCTAGCGGGAGGTTTGGCAGTCACAGATACGCAGTATTTT. Its protein is CASSVANLAGGLAVTDTQYF.

Concerning this clone itself: It is unclear where the CDR3 begins or ends on the DNA, so no DNA is shown, and the CDR3 is as TCRdb lists it. J is TRBJ1-5 and V is TRBV7-2. In germline, CDR1 is SGHTA, CDR2 FQGNSA. The CDR3 comprises 17 residues, both ends counted. The CDR3 is CASSLDLDFRGNQPQHF.

J is TRBJ1-2 and V is TRBV28; D not resolved. Looked up from germline, CDR1 is MDHEN and CDR2 is SYDVKM. The length of the CDR3 is 17 residues. The ends were cut back, 4 bases at V and 0 bases at J, with 18 bases in the middle. The CDR3 is CASSSLGVPKANYGYTF. The CDR3 DNA reads TGTGCCAGCAGTTCGCTCGGGGTCCCAAAAGCTAACTATGGCTACACCTTC.

The chain has TRBV5-6 and TRBJ2-3; TRBD1 aligns across 8 bases. CDR1 is SGHDT, CDR2 YYEEEE, per germline. After removal of 5 bases from V and 0 bases from J, the junction contained 5 bases not matched to a gene. The CDR3 sequence is 15 residues long. The CDR3 loop reads CASRPTGGSTDTQYF. The CDR3 DNA reads as TGTGCCAGCAGGCCAACAGGGGGGAGCACAGATACGCAGTATTTT.

The chain employs TRBV10-3 and TRBJ2-2; 11 nucleotides align to TRBD2. The CDR3 covers 16 residues. V gave up 3 bases and J gave up 2 bases; unmatched junction bases: 2. Per germline, CDR1 ENHRY and CDR2 SYGVKD. The CDR3 loop is CAISDTSGGNTGELFF. DNA of the CDR3: TGTGCCATCAGTGACACTAGCGGGGGAAACACCGGGGAGCTGTTTTTT.

CDR3: CASSSFDPGQALTTGELFF. The CDR3 DNA reads TGTGCCAGCAGTTCATTCGATCCGGGACAGGCTCTTACTACCGGGGAGCTGTTTTTT. J is TRBJ2-2 and V is TRBV27, with 8 bases identical to TRBD1. There are 19 residues in the CDR3. J gave up 5 bases and V 4 bases, and 18 bases lay outside the gene matches. Germline CDR1 is MNHEY and CDR2 is SMNVEV (reference sequence).

The chain combines TRBV5-5 with TRBJ1-2; D uncertain. Trimming cost V 7 bases and J 3 bases, with 10 bases left between them. CDR3 length equals 12 residues. CDR1 and CDR2 (germline): SGHKS, YYEKEE (reference sequence). The CDR3: CASSGRHYGYTF. CDR3 DNA: TGTGCCAGCTCGGGGAGGCACTATGGCTACACCTTC.

The chain links TRBV25-1 to TRBJ1-1, with 9 bases matching TRBD1. Germline V CDR1 and CDR2: MGHDK, SYGVNS. V dropped 5 bases and J dropped 4; count of bases not matched to a gene: 2. The CDR3 runs 13 residues. The CDR3, as DNA: TGTGCCAGCAGTCGACAGGGGGGCACTGAAGCTTTCTTT. This translates into CASSRQGGTEAFF.

The V call is TRBV21-1, the J call TRBJ1-2; TRBD1, as called in the table, went unchecked against the DNA. TRBV21-1 is reported as a pseudogene. The CDR3 extends over 15 amino acids. CDR3 protein: CASPLTKTENYGYTF. The CDR3 coding sequence is TGTGCCAGCCCGCTCACTAAGACAGAGAACTATGGCTACACCTTC.

V usage is TRBV6-4 and J usage is TRBJ2-2; D is unclear. The germline CDR1 and CDR2 sequences are MRHNA and SNTAGT. The CDR3 consists of 12 residues. Trimming cost V 7 bases and J 4 bases, with 7 bases left between them. The CDR3 coding sequence is TGTGCCAGCACCTCCCCCACCGGGGAGCTGTTTTTT. Translating it yields CASTSPTGELFF.

In DNA form, the CDR3 reads TGTGCCAGCAGCCCCCGGGGGAGGAAGGCCAGTTCTAATGAAAAACTGTTTTTT. Its protein product is CASSPRGRKASSNEKLFF. The V and J genes are TRBV5-6 and TRBJ1-4, with a possible D match to TRBD1 (5 bases). Per the germline V gene, CDR1 is SGHDT and CDR2 is YYEEEE. Trimming took off 4 bases at V and 3 bases at J, with 22 bases between the two ends. This CDR3 has 18 amino acids. Looking up the rest from reference TRBV5-6 and TRBJ1-4 gives the full variable domain: DAGVTQSPTHLIKTRGQQVTLRCSPKSGHDTVSWYQQALGQGPQFIFQYYEEEERQRGNFPDRFSGHQFPNYSSELNVNALLLGDSALYLCASSPRGRKASSNEKLFFGSGTQLSVL.

This clone was recorded once. The chain recombines TRBV27 with TRBJ1-1, with TRBD1 matching 8 bases. The CDR3 length is 16 residues. Looked up from germline, CDR1 is MNHEY and CDR2 is SMNVEV (reference sequence). V was clipped by 6 bases and J by 5 bases; unmatched bases: 14. The CDR3 region is CASSLLPGGLGTEAFF. The DNA of the CDR3 is TGTGCCAGCAGCCTACTTCCAGGGGGCCTGGGTACTGAAGCTTTCTTT.

The J gene is TRBJ2-7, the V gene TRBV7-9; D is undetermined. Per the germline V gene, CDR1 is SEHNR and CDR2 is FQNEAQ (reference sequence). Trimming removed 1 base from V and 0 bases from J, with 13 bases in between. This CDR3 has 16 residues. This CDR3 is CASSLEVGPLSYEQYF. CDR3 sequence (DNA): TGTGCCAGCAGCTTAGAAGTGGGCCCGCTCTCCTACGAGCAGTACTTC.

The chain combines TRBV6-1 with TRBJ2-7; D perhaps matches TRBD1 (6 bases). The CDR3 is made up of 15 amino acids. Germline V lookup: CDR1 MNHNS, CDR2 SASEGT. Trimming stripped 5 bases from V and 0 bases from J, with 14 bases between. CDR3 sequence reads: CASSSGADSSYEQYF. The CDR3 DNA follows: TGTGCCAGCAGTAGTGGGGCGGACAGCTCCTACGAGCAGTACTTC.

In DNA, the CDR3 is TGTGCCAGTAGTGCCACAACACAGGGACCGAACACTGAAGCTTTCTTT. Translated, it gives CASSATTQGPNTEAFF. This chain uses TRBV19 with TRBJ1-1, with D possibly TRBD1 on 6 matching bases. The CDR3 totals 16 residues. The V gene lost 5 bases and the J gene lost 1 base, with 17 bases spanning the gap. The germline V gene has CDR1 LNHDA and CDR2 SQIVND (reference sequence).

The rearrangement joins TRBV4-1 to TRBJ2-7, with a tentative D call TRBD1 (5 bases). This CDR3 is 13 amino acids long. V shed 3 bases and J shed 0 bases, with 6 bases lying between them. From germline, CDR1 is MGHRA and CDR2 YSYEKL. The DNA of the CDR3 is TGCGCCAGCAGCCAGGACAACTCCTACGAGCAGTACTTC. Residues: CASSQDNSYEQYF.

The chain has TRBV28 and TRBJ2-7, with D uncertain. Between the trimmed V and J ends, which lost 3 bases and 2 bases, there was a span of 17 bases. Germline values: CDR1 MDHEN, CDR2 SYDVKM. The CDR3 totals 16 residues. CDR3 loop: CASSLHETMFTYEQYF. The CDR3 coding sequence is TGTGCCAGCAGTTTGCATGAGACAATGTTCACCTACGAGCAGTACTTC.

The chain is built from TRBV7-9 and TRBJ1-2, with D possibly being TRBD1 (5 bases). This CDR3 has 17 residues. Germline V gives CDR1 SEHNR, CDR2 FQNEAQ (reference sequence). Between the trimmed V and J ends, which lost 7 bases and 2 bases, there was a span of 23 bases. The CDR3 reads CASTPGAGELINYGYTF. The DNA for the CDR3 is TGTGCCAGCACCCCTGGGGCAGGAGAACTAATAAACTATGGCTACACCTTC.

The V gene is TRBV4-1, the J gene TRBJ2-7; 7 positions agree with TRBD2. Germline V CDR1 and CDR2: MGHRA, YSYEKL. CDR3 size: 15 residues. V was pared by 0 bases and J by 1 base, with 3 bases of the junction left unmatched. CDR3 amino acids: CASSQERGMSYEQYF. CDR3 nucleotide sequence: TGCGCCAGCAGCCAAGAGCGGGGGATGTCCTACGAGCAGTACTTC.

The CDR3 sequence is CASSQVPTGETQYF. CDR3 nucleotides: TGTGCCAGCAGCCAAGTCCCTACCGGAGAGACCCAGTACTTC. This chain uses TRBV14 with TRBJ2-5; no clear D gene. CDR1 SGHDN and CDR2 FVKESK come from the germline V gene. CDR3 length: 14 residues. Trimming pared 1 base from V and 4 bases from J, leaving 10 bases between.

In this sample, this clone turned up once. The chain has TRBV7-9 and TRBJ2-1; 9 bases fit TRBD2. Germline CDR1 and CDR2: SEHNR and FQNEAQ (reference sequence). After removal of 6 bases from V and 2 bases from J, the junction contained 8 bases not matched to a gene. The CDR3 has 16 amino acids. The CDR3 coding sequence is TGTGCCAGCAGGGATTTAGCGGGAGCAACCTACAATGAGCAGTTCTTC. Its protein is CASRDLAGATYNEQFF.

This clone was picked up a small number of times. The chain joins TRBV6-5 to TRBJ1-2, with a possible D match to TRBD1 (6 bases). Germline CDR1 and CDR2: MNHEY and SVGAGI. V was clipped by 6 bases and J by 3 bases, with 17 bases between them. CDR3 length equals 15 residues. The CDR3 loop is CASSSPGRGYYGYTF. CDR3 DNA: TGTGCCAGCAGCTCCCCGGGCAGGGGATACTATGGCTACACCTTC.

J is TRBJ2-5 and V is TRBV7-3, with unresolved D. This CDR3 is 14 amino acids long. The germline gives CDR1 SGHTA, CDR2 FQGTGA. The V and J ends lost 2 bases and 2 bases respectively, with 9 bases between them. This CDR3 reads CASSLDSLQETQYF. CDR3 coding DNA: TGTGCCAGCAGCTTAGATAGCTTGCAAGAGACCCAGTACTTC.

The chain couples TRBV2 to TRBJ1-1, with D hard to call. In germline, CDR1 is SNHLY, CDR2 FYNNEI. This CDR3 comprises 11 residues. The V gene lost 10 bases and the J gene lost 6 bases, with 12 bases spanning the gap. The CDR3 loop is CATGVSAEAFF. CDR3 nucleotides: TGTGCCACCGGGGTATCCGCTGAAGCTTTCTTT. Full variable domain (rest looked up from reference TRBV2 and TRBJ1-1): EPEVTQTPSHQVTQMGQEVILRCVPISNHLYFYWYRQILGQKVEFLVSFYNNEISEKSEIFDDQFSVERPDGSNFTLKIRSTKLEDSAMYFCATGVSAEAFFGQGTRLTVV.

This chain connects TRBV19 to TRBJ1-1; TRBD1 might be the D (6 bases). V was trimmed by 1 base and J by 5 bases, leaving 11 bases between them. CDR1 LNHDA and CDR2 SQIVND come from the germline V gene (reference sequence). The CDR3 has 14 residues. CDR3 residues: CASSIAGDGTEAFF. The CDR3 DNA follows: TGTGCCAGTAGTATAGCAGGGGATGGGACTGAAGCTTTCTTT.

The chain is built from TRBV7-3 and TRBJ2-1; TRBD2 matches 11 bases. The germline V gene has CDR1 SGHTA and CDR2 FQGTGA. Trimming removed 5 bases from V and 7 bases from J; junction bases left unmatched: 10. CDR3 length: 16 amino acids. The CDR3 spells CASSRIAGGIGNEQFF. The CDR3 nucleotides are TGTGCCAGCAGCCGCATAGCGGGAGGGATCGGAAATGAGCAGTTCTTC.

This rearrangement joins TRBV9 to TRBJ2-3, with 8 positions matching TRBD1. The CDR3 loop spans 17 amino acids. The V and J ends lost 3 bases and 4 bases, in that order; junction bases with no gene match: 13. Germline loops: CDR1 SGDLS, CDR2 YYNGEE. The CDR3 region has the DNA TGTGCCAGCAGCGCCAACTTAGAGACAGGGGTATCAGATACGCAGTATTTT. Translating it yields CASSANLETGVSDTQYF.

This clone occurred a few times. The rearrangement uses TRBV7-9 and TRBJ2-1; D is unresolved. V was clipped by 2 bases and J by 0 bases, with 11 bases between them. Germline CDR1 and CDR2: SEHNR and FQNEAQ (reference sequence). The CDR3 is 16 amino acids. The CDR3 spells CASSLWQANSYNEQFF. In nucleotides, the CDR3 is TGTGCCAGCAGCTTATGGCAGGCCAACTCCTACAATGAGCAGTTCTTC.

The CDR3 region is CASSPGQGFRQPQHF. CDR3 DNA: TGTGCCAGCAGTCCGGGACAGGGATTTCGTCAGCCCCAGCATTTT. V is TRBV6-5 and J is TRBJ1-5, with 9 bases lining up with TRBD1. The V gene's germline CDR1 is MNHEY and CDR2 SVGAGI. V lost 5 bases to trimming and J lost 6 bases; unmatched junction nucleotides: 8. This CDR3 is built from 15 residues.

The chain combines TRBV9 with TRBJ2-6; D unresolved. This CDR3 comprises 13 residues. Per germline, CDR1 SGDLS and CDR2 YYNGEE. V gave up 3 bases and J gave up 1 base, with 2 bases separating them. CDR3 DNA: TGTGCCAGCAGCGCTTCTGGGGCCAACGTCCTGACTTTC. Its protein product is CASSASGANVLTF.

This rearrangement joins TRBV9 to TRBJ2-5; TRBD1 might be the D (7 bases). Trimming pared 3 bases from V and 5 bases from J, leaving 8 bases between. Germline V gene lookup returns CDR1 SGDLS and CDR2 YYNGEE. The CDR3 loop spans 12 amino acids. The CDR3 DNA is TGTGCCAGCAGCGCAGGGGGGGAGACCCAGTACTTC. It codes for CASSAGGETQYF.